The present entry profiles one T cell receptor beta chain with its context. In the authors' methods: Nucleated cell number was recorded as an estimate derived from reference gene primer amplification. Some clones are missing from TCRdb's copy, which holds only in-frame ones; the method was immunoSEQ multiplex PCR. V, J and clone size derive from that table, while D and trimming were established from the DNA sequence. The table has about 53,000 clones, over 90% seen once. The CDR3 is 14 amino acids. CDR1 and CDR2 (germline): SGHKS, YYEKEE (reference sequence). V lost 4 bases, J lost 3 bases, and 5 bases stayed unmatched. These data belong to a study of blood T cell repertoires in COVID-19. On the study more broadly: The origin of the acute and convalescent COVID-19 samples was the United States, Italy and Spain. Sources were T cells, B-cell-depleted T cells, or PBMCs; the material itself was cDNA or gDNA.

The sequenced sample was peripheral blood. This receptor was identified in a human donor in a cohort sampled during active COVID-19. This rearrangement joins TRBV5-5 to TRBJ2-7, with 9 bases aligning to TRBD1. The CDR3 coding sequence is TGTGCCAGCAGCCTCCGGGACAGGGACTACGAGCAGTACTTC. This sequence encodes CASSLRDRDYEQYF.